This T cell receptor (beta chain) came from a study of blood T cells in healthy people across ages. Sample-barcoded 5' priming and a J-beta primer mix drove a second PCR of roughly 7 to 11 cycles. From the 5' RACE reads, TCRdb called clonotypes with MiXCR, one entry per CDR3 protein. The data show about 760,000 distinct CDR3 sequences, with approximately 25% seen just once and roughly a tenth held by the top ten. Germline-derived CDR1 and CDR2 are LGHNA and YSLEER. This CDR3 has 15 residues. A few counts support this clonotype. At one boundary the junction diverges from the germline segment, which might be a read error. This sample was also put to use in a study of T cells of mothers and their children.

Sequencing used blood. The clonotype originates from a boy under 18 in good health. This rearrangement joins TRBV4-3 to TRBJ2-7, with D perhaps TRBD2 (6 bases). The CDR3 region is CTSSQGAEGIYEQYF. CDR3 sequence (DNA): TGCACCAGCAGCCAAGGGGCGGAGGGCATCTACGAGCAGTACTTC.